A single sample is the source of the 32 T cell receptor beta chains below, sequenced in a study of blood T cell repertoires in COVID-19 (dated by TCRdb to 2020 to 2022). Receptor amplification or capture employed the immunoSEQ multiplex PCR assay. TCRdb mirrors the immuneACCESS table, restricted to in-frame sequences. Some clones are absent from its copies; in checked studies, under half trace to an unresolved V gene, and the reason for the others is unknown. The sample has 270,000 or so clones on record, roughly 86% of them singletons. Approximately 10% of the sample rests with the top ten. The sample consisted of peripheral blood. These receptors were obtained from a man aged 40-50 years with active or convalescent COVID-19.

This rearrangement joins TRBV5-1 to TRBJ2-1; 8 nucleotides agree with TRBD1. The germline V gene encodes CDR1 SGHRS and CDR2 YFSETQ. The CDR3 is made up of 14 amino acids. Trimming cost V 0 bases and J 9 bases; bases outside gene matches: 5. The DNA for the CDR3 is TGCGCCAGCAGCTTGGGGACAGGGTGGTCTGAGCAGTTCTTC. It encodes CASSLGTGWSEQFF.

The rearrangement uses TRBV3-1 (or the pseudogene TRBV3-2) and TRBJ2-2; 13 positions match TRBD2. Trimming took 1 base from V and 6 from J; bases not matched to a gene: 5. Germline-derived CDR1 and CDR2 are LGHDT and YNNKEL (reference sequence). The CDR3 runs to 17 residues. CDR3 bases: TGTGCCAGCAGCCAAGCCCAGGGACTAGCGGGATCCGGGGAGCTGTTTTTT. This gives the protein CASSQAQGLAGSGELFF.

The chain combines TRBV29-1 with TRBJ2-6; TRBD2 aligns across 7 bases. The CDR3 totals 14 residues. CDR1 and CDR2 from the germline V gene are SQVTM and ANQGSEA. V lost 6 bases and J lost 0; bases outside the gene matches: 2. CDR3 amino acids: CSVSGISGANVLTF. DNA of the CDR3: TGCAGCGTAAGCGGGATCTCTGGGGCCAACGTCCTGACTTTC.

The chain links TRBV2 to TRBJ1-1; D is perhaps TRBD1 (5 bases). CDR3 length equals 17 residues. The V end lost 0 bases, the J end lost 5 bases, and 19 bases lay between the germline ends. Germline CDR1 is SNHLY and CDR2 is FYNNEI. The CDR3: CASSEALQGGRGTEAFF. The CDR3 nucleotides read TGTGCCAGCAGTGAAGCGCTTCAGGGCGGGAGGGGAACTGAAGCTTTCTTT.

This clone was picked up a small number of times. The chain links TRBV2 to TRBJ1-5; 7 bases map to TRBD1. With 6 bases clipped from V and 0 bases from J, the junction kept 2 bases outside the gene matches. There are 14 residues in the CDR3. Germline CDR1 and CDR2: SNHLY and FYNNEI. The DNA of the CDR3 is TGTGCCAGCAGCCGGGACAGTAGCAATCAGCCCCAGCATTTT. Its protein is CASSRDSSNQPQHF.

J is TRBJ1-1 and V is TRBV5-4, with D uncertain. Trimming took off 4 bases at V and 1 base at J, with 8 bases between the two ends. Germline CDR1 SGHNT, CDR2 YYREEE (reference sequence). The CDR3 is 13 residues long. CDR3 nucleotides: TGTGCCAGCAGCCCTCCGTCGAACACTGAAGCTTTCTTT. It codes for CASSPPSNTEAFF.

This sequence joins TRBV4-1 and TRBJ1-2; D might be TRBD1 (6 bases). Trimming removed 0 bases at V and 1 base at J, with 18 bases between. The CDR3 is 18 amino acids. Germline V gene data show CDR1 as MGHRA and CDR2 as YSYEKL. As DNA, the CDR3 is TGCGCCAGCAGCCAAGATGAGGGAGGGGACATCTTTAACTATGGCTACACCTTC. Residues: CASSQDEGGDIFNYGYTF.

This sequence joins TRBV19 and TRBJ2-3, with 7 bases aligning to TRBD2. CDR1 and CDR2 (germline): LNHDA, SQIVND (reference sequence). V shed 5 bases and J 3 bases; nucleotides not matched to a gene: 11. CDR3 length: 16 amino acids. The CDR3 here is CASSLWEGVGTDTQYF. The DNA for the CDR3 is TGTGCCAGTAGTTTATGGGAGGGAGTCGGGACAGATACGCAGTATTTT.

The V and J genes are TRBV5-1 and TRBJ2-7; D may be TRBD1 (5 bases). Germline V gene lookup returns CDR1 SGHRS and CDR2 YFSETQ. The CDR3 extends over 14 amino acids. V lost 5 bases and J lost 4, with 16 bases in between. This CDR3 is CASSFERGLYEQYF. The CDR3 DNA is TGCGCCAGCAGTTTCGAAAGGGGATTATACGAGCAGTACTTC.

The chain is built from TRBV5-1 and TRBJ2-7; D is perhaps TRBD2 (7 bases). V was clipped by 1 base and J by 1 base, with 12 bases between them. CDR1 is SGHRS and CDR2 is YFSETQ in the germline V gene. The CDR3 length is 15 residues. The CDR3 is CASSLLEGGSYEQYF. DNA of the CDR3: TGCGCCAGCAGCTTGTTGGAGGGGGGGTCCTACGAGCAGTACTTC.

The genes are TRBV7-9 and TRBJ1-5; the D gene is possibly TRBD1 (5 bases). Germline-derived CDR1 and CDR2 are SEHNR and FQNEAQ (reference sequence). The CDR3 consists of 12 residues. The V and J ends lost 6 bases and 4 bases respectively, with 7 bases between them. CDR3 bases: TGTGCCAGCAGAAAGGGGAATCAGCCCCAGCATTTT. The encoded protein is CASRKGNQPQHF.

The chain carries TRBV2 and TRBJ1-5; D gene uncertain. Germline V CDR1 and CDR2: SNHLY, FYNNEI. V was trimmed by 8 bases and J by 2 bases, leaving 10 bases between them. The CDR3 is 13 residues long. CDR3 nucleotide sequence: TGTGCCAGCGCGGAGTGGGGCAATCAGCCCCAGCATTTT. Protein sequence: CASAEWGNQPQHF.

This chain links TRBV28 with TRBJ2-1, with D possibly matching TRBD2 (6 bases). This CDR3 has 17 amino acids. Trimming stripped 2 bases from V and 3 bases from J, with 17 bases between. CDR1 MDHEN and CDR2 SYDVKM come from the germline V gene. CDR3 DNA sequence: TGTGCCAGCAGTTTAAAGGCGGCGGGGCCCCTCTACAATGAGCAGTTCTTC. This translates into CASSLKAAGPLYNEQFF.

The rearrangement uses TRBV9 and TRBJ2-6; tentatively, D is TRBD2 (5 bases). The V gene's germline CDR1 is SGDLS and CDR2 YYNGEE. The V gene lost 2 bases and the J gene lost 0 bases, with 9 bases spanning the gap. The CDR3 spans 16 residues. In DNA form, the CDR3 reads TGTGCCAGCAGCGTCGGACTGATCTCTGGGGCCAACGTCCTGACTTTC. As protein: CASSVGLISGANVLTF. Together with reference TRBV9 and TRBJ2-6, the CDR3 gives the full variable domain: DSGVTQTPKHLITATGQRVTLRCSPRSGDLSVYWYQQSLDQGLQFLIQYYNGEERAKGNILERFSAQQFPDLHSELNLSSLELGDSALYFCASSVGLISGANVLTFGAGSRLTVL.

The V gene is TRBV13, the J gene TRBJ2-1, with D perhaps TRBD1 (6 bases). This CDR3 region has 16 residues. Trimming took 5 bases from V and 4 from J, leaving 18 bases between them. Per the germline V gene, CDR1 is PRHDT and CDR2 is FYEKMQ (reference sequence). This CDR3 is CASSPNSGTLYNEQFF. CDR3 coding DNA: TGTGCCAGCAGCCCAAATTCCGGGACATTATACAATGAGCAGTTCTTC.

The chain links TRBV15 to TRBJ1-4; possibly TRBD1 for D (6 bases). The CDR3 has 17 residues. The germline CDR1 and CDR2 sequences are LNHNV and YYDKDF (reference sequence). V was clipped by 0 bases and J by 8 bases, with 19 bases between them. The CDR3 here is CATSRDRGTGGGEKLFF. The DNA of the CDR3 is TGTGCCACCAGCAGAGATAGGGGGACGGGGGGAGGCGAAAAACTGTTTTTT.

This chain links TRBV4-1 with TRBJ1-1, with TRBD1 matching 8 bases. CDR3 length equals 16 residues. The V segment lost 0 bases and the J segment 4 bases; nucleotides outside the gene matches: 7. The germline V gene encodes CDR1 MGHRA and CDR2 YSYEKL. This chain's CDR3 is CASSQDSDRVSTEAFF. CDR3 in DNA: TGCGCCAGCAGCCAAGATTCGGACAGGGTGAGCACTGAAGCTTTCTTT.

In the case of this clone: The junction does not match germline at one end; this may be a read error. V and J are TRBV11-1 and TRBJ2-7, with 7 bases aligning to TRBD2. Germline V gives CDR1 SGHAT, CDR2 FQDESV (reference sequence). CDR3 length equals 12 residues. CDR3 DNA sequence: TGTGCCAGCAGCTTAGCGGTGCGGGAGCTGTACTTC. Protein product: CASSLAVRELYF. Using reference TRBV11-1 and TRBJ2-7 for the parts outside the CDR3, the full variable domain is EAEVAQSPRYKITEKSQAVAFWCDPISGHATLYWYRQILGQGPELLVQFQDESVVDDSQLPKDRFSAERLKGVDSTLKIQPAELGDSAMYLCASSLAVRELYFGPGTRLTVT.

The chain has TRBV11-3 and TRBJ1-3; D gene ambiguous. CDR1 and CDR2 from the germline V gene are SGHNT and YENEEA. V gave up 7 bases and J gave up 4 bases, with 14 bases separating them. The CDR3 has 14 residues. The CDR3 region is CASIPGSRGNTIYF. The DNA for the CDR3 is TGTGCCAGCATCCCGGGAAGTAGGGGAAACACCATATATTTT. The whole variable domain, filled in from reference TRBV11-3 and TRBJ1-3, reads EAGVVQSPRYKIIEKKQPVAFWCNPISGHNTLYWYLQNLGQGPELLIRYENEEAVDDSQLPKDRFSAERLKGVDSTLKIQPAELGDSAVYLCASIPGSRGNTIYFGEGSWLTVV.

CDR3 region: CASSGGTYGYTF. The CDR3 nucleotides are TGTGCCAGCAGCGGAGGAACATATGGCTACACCTTC. The chain combines TRBV6-1 with TRBJ1-2; D is ambiguous. This CDR3 is built from 12 residues. Trimming stripped 6 bases from V and 5 bases from J, with 10 bases between. Germline V gene data show CDR1 as MNHNS and CDR2 as SASEGT.

The chain uses TRBV19 and TRBJ2-1, with 12 bases that match TRBD1. CDR1 and CDR2 (germline): LNHDA, SQIVND (reference sequence). The CDR3 consists of 15 residues. With 5 bases clipped from V and 9 bases from J, the junction kept 8 bases outside the gene matches. CDR3 sequence: CASSDTGQGAVEQFF. The CDR3 DNA reads TGTGCCAGTAGTGACACGGGACAGGGGGCGGTTGAGCAGTTCTTC.

This clone is a singleton in its sample. The V gene is TRBV27, the J gene TRBJ1-3; D is unresolved. V was pared by 2 bases and J by 2 bases, with 13 bases between. This CDR3 is 16 amino acids long. The V gene's germline CDR1 is MNHEY and CDR2 SMNVEV (reference sequence). CDR3 sequence: CASSLEAPRAGNTIYF. CDR3 DNA sequence: TGTGCCAGCAGTTTAGAAGCCCCAAGAGCTGGAAACACCATATATTTT.

In its sample, this clone was seen a few times. The V and J genes are TRBV6-5 and TRBJ1-3, with D unresolved. The V gene's germline CDR1 is MNHEY and CDR2 SVGAGI. There are 15 residues in the CDR3. Between the trimmed V and J ends, which lost 3 bases and 1 base, there was a span of 10 bases. CDR3 sequence: CASSYSGLSGNTIYF. The CDR3 coding sequence is TGTGCCAGCAGTTATTCAGGCTTGTCTGGAAACACCATATATTTT.

The chain uses TRBV2 and TRBJ2-1; 10 positions match TRBD2. Germline V gene lookup returns CDR1 SNHLY and CDR2 FYNNEI. V lost 9 bases to trimming and J lost 5 bases; unmatched junction nucleotides: 7. This CDR3 is 14 amino acids long. The CDR3 DNA is TGTGCCAGGTCCGGGACTAGCGAGCACAATGAGCAGTTCTTC. It codes for CARSGTSEHNEQFF.

The chain recombines TRBV24-1 with TRBJ1-1; D might be TRBD1 (5 bases). This CDR3 region has 13 residues. The germline V and J ends were trimmed by 5 bases and 6 bases, with 12 bases remaining between them. Per germline, CDR1 KGHDR and CDR2 SFDVKD. CDR3 amino acids: CATSGRVYAEAFF. CDR3 nucleotide sequence: TGTGCCACCAGTGGCAGGGTCTACGCTGAAGCTTTCTTT.

The V and J genes are TRBV27 and TRBJ2-7, with 11 bases lining up with TRBD2. Germline CDR1 is MNHEY and CDR2 is SMNVEV (reference sequence). CDR3 length: 15 residues. Trimming took 1 base from V and 6 from J; bases not matched to a gene: 5. CDR3 protein: CASSLLTSGSREQYF. CDR3 coding DNA: TGTGCCAGCAGTTTATTAACTAGCGGGAGCCGCGAGCAGTACTTC.

The V gene is TRBV19, the J gene TRBJ2-5; 8 bases line up with TRBD2. The trim removed 7 bases at V and 4 bases at J, leaving 11 bases unmatched. The CDR3 is 15 residues long. In germline, CDR1 is LNHDA, CDR2 SQIVND (reference sequence). The CDR3 sequence: CASNAAGLGGETQYF. The CDR3 DNA sequence: TGTGCCAGTAACGCCGCGGGACTAGGTGGAGAGACCCAGTACTTC.

V gene TRBV5-5 combines with J gene TRBJ2-7, with 7 bases that match TRBD1. The CDR3 has 18 residues. Trimming at V came to 0 bases and at J to 4 bases, leaving 16 bases not matched to a gene. Germline-derived CDR1 and CDR2 are SGHKS and YYEKEE (reference sequence). The CDR3: CASSLVGETGLFPYEQYF. CDR3 nucleotides: TGTGCCAGCAGCTTGGTGGGGGAGACAGGGCTGTTCCCTTACGAGCAGTACTTC.

This sequence joins TRBV5-6 and TRBJ2-6; possible D gene TRBD1, 5 bases. Per germline, CDR1 SGHDT and CDR2 YYEEEE. The CDR3 loop spans 18 amino acids. Trimming removed 3 bases from V and 0 bases from J, with 16 bases in between. As DNA, the CDR3 is TGTGCCAGCAGCTACCAGGGATCTCTTATCTCTGGGGCCAACGTCCTGACTTTC. Translation: CASSYQGSLISGANVLTF.

The rearrangement uses TRBV5-8 and TRBJ1-6; D is undetermined. This CDR3 is built from 13 residues. Between the trimmed V and J ends, which lost 0 bases and 9 bases, there was a span of 7 bases. The germline gives CDR1 SGHTS, CDR2 YDEGEE. The CDR3: CASSLEFGSPLHF. The CDR3 DNA is TGTGCCAGCAGCTTGGAGTTCGGTTCACCCCTCCACTTT.

The gene calls are TRBV5-4 and TRBJ2-3; 7 bases are a match to TRBD1. Germline V gives CDR1 SGHNT, CDR2 YYREEE (reference sequence). The junction had 18 bases not matched to a gene; V was cut back by 0 bases and J by 8 bases. CDR3 size: 18 residues. This CDR3 is CASSLASSPGQILRTQYF. As DNA, the CDR3 is TGTGCCAGCAGCTTGGCCTCAAGCCCGGGACAGATACTCCGTACGCAGTATTTT.

The chain combines TRBV2 with TRBJ2-7, with TRBD2 as a possible D gene (5 bases). The CDR3 sequence is 14 residues long. Germline CDR1 and CDR2: SNHLY and FYNNEI. V gave up 4 bases and J gave up 3 bases, with 13 bases separating them. The CDR3: CASSGGGGGYEQYF. In DNA form, the CDR3 reads TGTGCCAGCAGTGGCGGAGGAGGAGGCTACGAGCAGTACTTC.